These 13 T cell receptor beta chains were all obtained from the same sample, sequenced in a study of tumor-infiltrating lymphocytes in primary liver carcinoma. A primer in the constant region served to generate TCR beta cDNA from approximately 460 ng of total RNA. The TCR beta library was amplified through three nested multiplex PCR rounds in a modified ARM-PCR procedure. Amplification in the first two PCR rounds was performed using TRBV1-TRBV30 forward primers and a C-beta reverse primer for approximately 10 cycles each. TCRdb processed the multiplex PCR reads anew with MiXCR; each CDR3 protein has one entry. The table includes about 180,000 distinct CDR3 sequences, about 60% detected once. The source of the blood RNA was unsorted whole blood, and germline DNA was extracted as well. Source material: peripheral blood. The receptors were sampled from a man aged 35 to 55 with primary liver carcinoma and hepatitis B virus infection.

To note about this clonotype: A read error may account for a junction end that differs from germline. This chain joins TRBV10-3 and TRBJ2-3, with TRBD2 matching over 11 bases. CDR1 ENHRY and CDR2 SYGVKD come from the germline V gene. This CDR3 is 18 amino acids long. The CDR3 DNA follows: TGTGCCATCCAACCTTCAGTAGCGGGAGGGCCTAGCACAGATACCCAGTATTTT. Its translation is CAIQPSVAGGPSTDTQYF.

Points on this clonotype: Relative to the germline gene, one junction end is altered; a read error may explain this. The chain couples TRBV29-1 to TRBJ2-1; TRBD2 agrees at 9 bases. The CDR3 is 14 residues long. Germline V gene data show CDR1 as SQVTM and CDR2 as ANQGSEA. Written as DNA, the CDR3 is TGTATCGCTTCGCGGGCGGGAGGGCCGAATGAGCAGTTCTTC. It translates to CIASRAGGPNEQFF.

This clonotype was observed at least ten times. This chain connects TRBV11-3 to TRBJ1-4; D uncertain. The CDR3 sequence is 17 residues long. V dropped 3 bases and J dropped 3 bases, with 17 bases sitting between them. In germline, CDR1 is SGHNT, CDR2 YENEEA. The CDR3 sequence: CASSFGVWEGSNEKLFF. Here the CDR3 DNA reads TGTGCCAGCAGCTTCGGAGTCTGGGAGGGTTCTAATGAAAAACTGTTTTTT.

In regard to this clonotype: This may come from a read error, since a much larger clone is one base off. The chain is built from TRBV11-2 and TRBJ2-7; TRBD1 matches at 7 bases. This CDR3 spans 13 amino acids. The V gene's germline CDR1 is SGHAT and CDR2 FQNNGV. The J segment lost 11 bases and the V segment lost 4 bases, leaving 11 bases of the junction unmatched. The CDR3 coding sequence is TGTGCCAGCAGCTCCGGGACAGACGACCAAAAGTACTTC. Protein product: CASSSGTDDQKYF.

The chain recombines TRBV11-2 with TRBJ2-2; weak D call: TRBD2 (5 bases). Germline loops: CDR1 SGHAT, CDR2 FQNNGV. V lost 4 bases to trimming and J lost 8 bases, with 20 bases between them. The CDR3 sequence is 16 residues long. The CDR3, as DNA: TGTGCCAGCAGCTCAGTGGCGCTAGCCGGAACTGGGGAGCTGTTTTTT. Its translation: CASSSVALAGTGELFF.

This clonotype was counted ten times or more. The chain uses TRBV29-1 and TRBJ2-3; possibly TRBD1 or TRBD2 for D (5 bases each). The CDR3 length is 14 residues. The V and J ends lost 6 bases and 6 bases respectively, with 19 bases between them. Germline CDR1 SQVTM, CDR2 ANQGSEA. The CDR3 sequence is CSVDDRSWGDTQYF. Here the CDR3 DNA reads TGCAGCGTCGACGACCGGAGCTGGGGGGATACGCAGTATTTT.

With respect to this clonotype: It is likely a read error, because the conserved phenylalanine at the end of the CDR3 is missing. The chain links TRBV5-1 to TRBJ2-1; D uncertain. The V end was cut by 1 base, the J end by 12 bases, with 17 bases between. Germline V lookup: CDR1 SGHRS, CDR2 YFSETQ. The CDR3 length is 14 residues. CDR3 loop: CASSLSVIPDGQFS. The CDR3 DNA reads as TGCGCCAGCAGCTTGTCGGTGATTCCCGATGGGCAGTTCTCC.

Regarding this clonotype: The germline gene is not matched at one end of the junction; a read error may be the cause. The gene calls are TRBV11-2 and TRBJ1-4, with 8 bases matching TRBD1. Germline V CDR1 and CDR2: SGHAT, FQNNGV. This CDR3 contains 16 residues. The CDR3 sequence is CVSSVSHRGTNEKLFF. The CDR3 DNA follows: TGTGTCAGCAGCGTCTCCCACAGGGGGACTAATGAAAAACTGTTTTTC. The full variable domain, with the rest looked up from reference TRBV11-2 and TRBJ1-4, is EAGVAQSPRYKIIEKRQSVAFWCNPISGHATLYWYQQILGQGPKLLIQFQNNGVVDDSQLPKDRFSAERLKGVDSTLKIQPAKLEDSAVYLCVSSVSHRGTNEKLFFGSGTQLSVL.

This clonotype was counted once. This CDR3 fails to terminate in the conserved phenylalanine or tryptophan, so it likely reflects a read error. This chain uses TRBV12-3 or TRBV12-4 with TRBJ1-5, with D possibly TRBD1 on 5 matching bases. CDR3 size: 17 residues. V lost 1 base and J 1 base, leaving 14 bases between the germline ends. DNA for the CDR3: TGTGCCAGCAGTTTAGAGGCAAGGGGCGGAAGCAATCAGCCCCAGCATCTT. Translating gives CASSLEARGGSNQPQHL.

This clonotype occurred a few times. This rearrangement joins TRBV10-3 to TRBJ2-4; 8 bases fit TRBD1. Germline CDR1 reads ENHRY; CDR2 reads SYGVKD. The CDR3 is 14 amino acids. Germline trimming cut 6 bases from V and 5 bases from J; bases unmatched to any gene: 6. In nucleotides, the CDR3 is TGTGCCATCAGAAGTGGACAGGGCGAAAACATTCAGTACTTC. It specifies CAIRSGQGENIQYF.

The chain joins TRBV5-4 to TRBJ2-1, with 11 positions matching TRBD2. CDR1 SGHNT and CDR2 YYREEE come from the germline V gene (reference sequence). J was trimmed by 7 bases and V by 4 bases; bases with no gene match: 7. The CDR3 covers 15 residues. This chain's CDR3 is CASSTSGREQNEQFF. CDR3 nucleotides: TGTGCCAGCAGCACTAGCGGGAGAGAACAGAATGAGCAGTTCTTC.

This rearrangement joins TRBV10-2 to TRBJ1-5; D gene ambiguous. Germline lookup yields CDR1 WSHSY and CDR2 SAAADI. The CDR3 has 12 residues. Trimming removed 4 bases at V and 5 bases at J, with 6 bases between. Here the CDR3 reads CASSGLHQPQHF. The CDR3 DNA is TGCGCCAGCAGTGGACTGCATCAGCCCCAGCATTTT.

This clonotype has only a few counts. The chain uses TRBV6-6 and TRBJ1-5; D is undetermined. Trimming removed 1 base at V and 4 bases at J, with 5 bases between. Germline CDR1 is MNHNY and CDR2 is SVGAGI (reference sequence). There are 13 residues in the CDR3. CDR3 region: CASSYLANQPQHF. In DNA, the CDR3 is TGTGCCAGCAGTTACTTGGCAAATCAGCCCCAGCATTTT.